This T cell receptor beta chain originates from a study of T cells in Graves' hyperthyroidism and ophthalmopathy. Overall study context: At the time of initial diagnosis and before any treatment, peripheral blood was collected.

Template material for amplifying TCR beta CDR3 regions consisted of RNA transcripts. TCR CDR3 regions were first amplified by RT-PCR with HTBI primers. TCRdb passed the multiplex PCR reads through MiXCR, listing each CDR3 protein once. The sample holds roughly 700,000 distinct CDR3 sequences; approximately 15% are singletons and the top ten take 10%. The CDR3 spans 14 residues. Germline-derived CDR1 and CDR2 are SGDLS and YYNGEE. After removal of 1 base from V and 3 bases from J, the junction contained 4 bases not matched to a gene. Worth noting for this clonotype: Its specificity is not known.

Study results and limitations: The authors' 13 V-J model separated ophthalmopathy from stable hyperthyroidism. Onset of ophthalmopathy came a median approximately 6.9 months after the model predicted it.

V and J are TRBV9 and TRBJ2-7; 7 bases are a match to TRBD2. The sequence was collected from a woman aged 18-29 years with Graves' hyperthyroidism. Sequencing was done on a sample of blood. The CDR3 here is CASSVTPGGYEQYF. The CDR3, as DNA: TGTGCCAGCAGCGTAACGCCGGGGGGCTACGAGCAGTACTTC.